One and the same sample provided the 17 T cell receptor beta chains below, sequenced in a study of cytomegalovirus exposure and HLA in healthy donors. PCR primers comprised 60 Vbeta and 13 Jbeta primers. Profiling relied on immunoSEQ multiplex PCR, and the TCRdb table lists in-frame clones only, not all of them. This sample's clone table lists 87,000 or so clones. Sequencing used PBMCs. These receptors originate from a man aged 45-60 years in good health and CMV-seropositive.

The chain couples TRBV11-2 to TRBJ2-2; tentatively, D is TRBD1 (6 bases). Trimming took 6 bases from V and 5 from J, leaving 19 bases between them. CDR1 and CDR2 from the germline V gene are SGHAT and FQNNGV. The CDR3 is 16 amino acids. The DNA of the CDR3 is TGTGCCAGCAGAGGACTCCCCAGGGGCTTTACCGGGGAGCTGTTTTTT. It is translated as CASRGLPRGFTGELFF.

The chain has TRBV2 and TRBJ2-5; 9 bases map to TRBD1. Germline CDR1 SNHLY, CDR2 FYNNEI. This CDR3 contains 15 residues. V lost 3 bases to trimming and J lost 4 bases; unmatched junction nucleotides: 6. CDR3 nucleotide sequence: TGTGCCAGCAGTGAGGGAGGGACAGGGAGAGAGACCCAGTACTTC. It yields the protein CASSEGGTGRETQYF.

The V gene is TRBV7-9, the J gene TRBJ2-1, with a possible D match to TRBD1 (6 bases). CDR3 length equals 15 residues. The germline V gene has CDR1 SEHNR and CDR2 FQNEAQ (reference sequence). The germline V and J ends were trimmed by 7 bases and 2 bases, with 15 bases remaining between them. The CDR3 DNA is TGTGCCAGCACCCTCTCCGGGACAACCTACAATGAGCAGTTCTTC. Amino acids: CASTLSGTTYNEQFF.

This chain joins TRBV12-5 and TRBJ2-3; 13 bases line up with TRBD2. The CDR3 totals 15 residues. The V gene's germline CDR1 is LGHNT and CDR2 FRNRAP. J gave up 2 bases and V 7 bases, and 3 bases lay outside the gene matches. The CDR3 DNA reads TGTGCTAGTGCCGGGACTAGCGGGAACACAGATACGCAGTATTTT. Amino acid sequence: CASAGTSGNTDTQYF.

The CDR3 loop is CSVAPGGYNEQFF. The CDR3 nucleotides read TGCAGCGTTGCCCCGGGCGGGTACAATGAGCAGTTCTTC. The V and J genes are TRBV29-1 and TRBJ2-1, with a tentative D call TRBD2 (5 bases). CDR1 and CDR2 from the germline V gene are SQVTM and ANQGSEA. V dropped 4 bases and J dropped 4 bases, with 11 bases sitting between them. The CDR3 has 13 residues.

The chain is built from TRBV29-1 and TRBJ1-1; no clear D gene. The CDR3 runs 14 residues. V lost 5 bases and J lost 1, with 14 bases in between. Per the germline V gene, CDR1 is SQVTM and CDR2 is ANQGSEA. CDR3 in DNA: TGCAGCGTTCTAGGAGGAAGTACGAACACTGAAGCTTTCTTT. Translating gives CSVLGGSTNTEAFF.

The J gene is TRBJ1-1, the V gene TRBV6-1, with no clear D. This CDR3 contains 20 residues. Germline CDR1 is MNHNS and CDR2 is SASEGT. V lost 2 bases and J lost 5, with 30 bases in between. CDR3 residues: CASSEYSGRRASTPGTEAFF. The CDR3 DNA reads TGTGCCAGCAGTGAATATTCGGGCCGACGGGCGTCTACCCCGGGGACTGAAGCTTTCTTT.

The J gene is TRBJ1-2, the V gene TRBV19, with D maybe TRBD1 (5 bases). Germline V CDR1 and CDR2: LNHDA, SQIVND (reference sequence). V dropped 6 bases and J dropped 8 bases, with 19 bases sitting between them. This CDR3 comprises 14 residues. The CDR3 region is CASSSFIGAGGYTF. CDR3 in DNA: TGTGCCAGTAGCTCGTTTATTGGGGCAGGAGGCTACACCTTC.

The CDR3 is CATSRGGTGVTYEQYF. DNA of the CDR3: TGTGCCACCAGCAGGGGGGGGACAGGGGTAACCTACGAGCAGTACTTC. J is TRBJ2-7 and V is TRBV15; 10 nucleotides agree with TRBD1. The CDR3 is 16 residues long. Trimming at V came to 3 bases and at J to 2 bases, leaving 7 bases not matched to a gene. Per germline, CDR1 LNHNV and CDR2 YYDKDF (reference sequence).

This chain uses TRBV28 with TRBJ1-4, with D perhaps matching TRBD1 (6 bases). Germline lookup yields CDR1 MDHEN and CDR2 SYDVKM. V shed 2 bases and J shed 4 bases, with 8 bases lying between them. CDR3 size: 14 residues. The CDR3 bases are TGTGCCAGCAGTTTACAGGGGTTTAATGAAAAACTGTTTTTT. Its translation is CASSLQGFNEKLFF.

The rearrangement uses TRBV6-5 and TRBJ2-7; D not resolved. The length of the CDR3 is 12 residues. CDR1 is MNHEY and CDR2 is SVGAGI in the germline V gene. The V end was cut by 4 bases, the J end by 2 bases, with 6 bases between. The DNA for the CDR3 is TGTGCCAGCAGTTCCGGAGCCTACGAGCAGTACTTC. Its translation: CASSSGAYEQYF.

V and J are TRBV9 and TRBJ2-7; TRBD1 matches at 8 bases. The CDR3 length is 15 residues. Losses at the gene ends were 4 bases for V and 4 bases for J; bases not matched to a gene: 10. Germline assignment: CDR1 SGDLS and CDR2 YYNGEE. The CDR3 region is CASSPHLTGVYEQYF. CDR3 nucleotide sequence: TGTGCCAGCAGCCCGCACTTGACAGGGGTGTACGAGCAGTACTTC.

The chain uses TRBV19 and TRBJ2-1, with 8 bases that match TRBD2. V gave up 5 bases and J gave up 4 bases; unmatched junction bases: 4. This CDR3 spans 14 amino acids. In germline, CDR1 is LNHDA, CDR2 SQIVND (reference sequence). The CDR3 loop is CASSGLAGYNEQFF. CDR3 coding DNA: TGTGCCAGTAGTGGGTTAGCGGGGTACAATGAGCAGTTCTTC.

The CDR3 loop reads CSVPDRRGPVNTEAFF. The CDR3 nucleotides are TGCAGCGTCCCCGATCGGAGGGGGCCCGTGAACACTGAAGCTTTCTTT. This chain connects TRBV29-1 to TRBJ1-1, with 7 bases identical to TRBD1. Germline V gives CDR1 SQVTM, CDR2 ANQGSEA. J was trimmed by 0 bases and V by 6 bases; bases with no gene match: 13. The CDR3 is 16 amino acids.

The chain combines TRBV19 with TRBJ1-1; 9 positions match TRBD1. Germline V gives CDR1 LNHDA, CDR2 SQIVND (reference sequence). J was trimmed by 6 bases and V by 4 bases; bases with no gene match: 6. CDR3 length equals 14 residues. DNA for the CDR3: TGTGCCAGTAGTACGGGACAGGGAAGGCCTGAAGCTTTCTTT. Its translation is CASSTGQGRPEAFF.

The CDR3 loop is CASSPRQGWDEQYF. The CDR3 nucleotides read TGTGCCAGCAGCCCCAGACAGGGGTGGGACGAGCAGTACTTC. V is TRBV14 and J is TRBJ2-7, with 8 bases that match TRBD1. The CDR3 sequence is 14 residues long. Unmatched junction bases numbered 7, after V lost 4 bases and J lost 5 bases. CDR1 SGHDN and CDR2 FVKESK come from the germline V gene.

Here the CDR3 reads CASSSGTNTEAFF. CDR3 coding DNA: TGTGCCAGCAGCTCGGGGACTAACACTGAAGCTTTCTTT. The genes are TRBV7-9 and TRBJ1-1, with a possible D match to TRBD1 (5 bases). CDR1 is SEHNR and CDR2 is FQNEAQ in the germline V gene (reference sequence). Trimming stripped 4 bases from V and 2 bases from J, with 8 bases between. This CDR3 spans 13 amino acids.